This TCR beta chain was identified in a study of T cells after somatic rescue of genetic block. Trimming pared 3 bases from V and 10 bases from J, leaving 14 bases between. This CDR3 contains 13 residues. Germline V CDR1 and CDR2: SGHRS, YFSETQ. Method: immunoSEQ multiplex PCR; TCRdb's copy keeps in-frame clones and lacks some. The sample holds 68,000 or so clones, roughly 92% seen once. This clone is a singleton in its sample. V and J are TRBV5-1 and TRBJ2-1; the D gene is possibly TRBD1 (5 bases). Sequencing was performed on peripheral blood mononuclear cells (PBMCs). The source is a man aged 40-50 years. Here the CDR3 DNA reads TGCGCCAGCAGCTCCGCCAGGGCTGGCGAGCAGTTCTTC. Protein product: CASSSARAGEQFF.